The clone carrying this T cell receptor (beta chain) was seen a single time. This sample is part of a study of OX40 agonist ivuxolimab in advanced cancers. For the study at large: The dose-escalation cohort had hepatocellular carcinoma, melanoma, renal cell or head and neck cancer. Among those treated, three patients had partial responses, one with hepatocellular carcinoma and two with cutaneous melanoma.

The method was immunoSEQ multiplex PCR; TCRdb's version includes in-frame clones alone and lacks a portion of them. The sample holds about 29,000 clones, roughly 80% seen once. The sequenced sample was CD4+ or CD8+ T cells sorted from blood, obtained in a trial of the OX40 agonist ivuxolimab. The receptor was derived from an adult with an advanced solid tumor such as melanoma, head and neck, liver or kidney cancer.

In nucleotides, the CDR3 is TGTGCCAGCAGCTGGGGGAGCACAGATACGCAGTATTTT. This encodes CASSWGSTDTQYF. The chain is built from TRBV7-9 and TRBJ2-3; D could derive from TRBD1 or TRBD2 (5 bases each). Trimming stripped 4 bases from V and 0 bases from J, with 5 bases between. Germline V gene sequence: CDR1 SEHNR, CDR2 FQNEAQ (reference sequence). The CDR3 spans 13 residues.